This is a list of T cell receptor beta chains from one sample in a study of PD-L1 blockade in urothelial cancer. TCRdb's copy holds only in-frame clones and misses some; the assay was immunoSEQ multiplex PCR. Of some 100,000 clones listed, over 80% are singletons. Sequencing used PBMCs, obtained around atezolizumab (anti-PD-L1) treatment. The receptors originated from a woman over 75 with urothelial cancer. Each CDR3 is given without its conserved first and last residue. Clone size is given for some rows only: seen once, a few or many times, or a class if the clone is expanded.

v_call | clone_size | cdr3_aa
TRBV5-4 | . | ASSWTRTDTQY
TRBV7-9 | . | ASSLEQPHQPQH
TRBV19 | . | ASSIDRILGLAQF
TRBV14 | . | ASSPGTSGYTDTQY
TRBV12-5 | . | ASGLNAGGYYEQY
TRBV11-2 | . | ASSLVGGPLNTEAF
TRBV6-6 | . | ASRPGGQGTSEQF
TRBV4-1 | . | ASSQEVRGRKSGTQY
TRBV18 | few | ASSPESGKEQF
TRBV7-9 | . | ASSLAGGGIQY
TRBV28 | . | ASIQQPRGMGGNTIY
TRBV28 | . | ASSFQSGRVSEQF
TRBV5-1 | . | ASSSVALYNEQF
TRBV5-1 | . | ASSLDTPNTEAF
TRBV14 | . | ASSSRDYRYYEQY
TRBV7-9 | . | ASSLSAGRQETQY
TRBV19 | . | ASNTGTSGSKQY
TRBV7-6 | few | ASSPDGLPYEQY
TRBV27 | . | ASSLSGLAGRTDTQY
TRBV6-1 | . | ASSEQGGERYSAGELF
TRBV18 | . | ASSPDRRPVWGYT
TRBV28 | few | ASERGSGNTIY
TRBV5-1 | . | ASSSAGGRETQY
TRBV13 | . | ASSLSPGRTYNEQF
TRBV7-2 | . | ASSLALLAGGPETQY
TRBV15 | once | ATSRDSADPD
TRBV9 | . | ASSGPSGGTGELF
TRBV28 | . | ASNRAGTPYEQY
TRBV28 | . | ASSRTGGIDEQY
TRBV2 | . | ASSKDPGVEAF
TRBV10-2 | once | ASNADRGNQPQH
TRBV5-4 | . | ASSWAGSSSYNEQF
TRBV30 | once | AWSDRDRELF
TRBV5-1 | . | ASSFGLAYEQY
TRBV10-3 | . | AISDTVTTGELF
TRBV7-2 | . | ASSREGSTSTDTQY
TRBV18 | . | ASSQVRGDSGANVLT
TRBV19 | . | ASSIGGGGSYGYT
TRBV9 | . | ASSPLSSGSTDTQY
TRBV2 | . | ASSELGSGEQF
TRBV28 | . | ASSSQGATTYEQY
TRBV4-2 | . | ASSQDGRVGEKLF
TRBV7-3 | . | ASSSLGLAGPLSSYNEQF
TRBV10-3 | . | AISEGVGGYT
TRBV29-1 | . | SVYGTEAF
TRBV19 | . | ASSASIPNYGYT
TRBV5-4 | . | ASSPQGAGNTIY
TRBV2 | . | ASSVDRGNTIY
TRBV5-6 | . | ASSLGQGQGNYEQY
TRBV30 | . | AWDTGPEAF